These T cell receptor beta chains were read from a single sample in a study of human T cells and chemical hapten exposure. One entry per CDR3 protein, called by TCRdb with MiXCR from the RACE reads. Here the sample spans about 380,000 distinct CDR3 sequences, 6% to 7% being singletons. The sample here was whole blood, taken in connection with sensitization to the hapten diphenylcyclopropenone (DPC). These receptors all stem from a woman younger than 35 with alopecia areata. Some clones in this sample may be carry-over from other donors' samples. CDR3s include the opening cysteine and the closing phenylalanine or tryptophan. Clone size, where shown, is once, few, many, or a class for clones that have expanded.

TRBV7-2	TRBJ2-7	many	CASSYDRDLVDEQYF
TRBV11-2	TRBJ2-7	many	CASSLAVGTPPYEQYF
TRBV29-1	TRBJ1-1	many	CSVSGTEGTEAFF
TRBV12-3/TRBV12-4	TRBJ1-6	many	CASTSRGMVNSPLHF
TRBV3-1	TRBJ1-1	many	CASSQVLGTEAFF
TRBV6-2/TRBV6-3	TRBJ1-4	.	CASSQTGVLEELFF
TRBV3-1	TRBJ2-3	few	CASSPRTSGGSADTQYF
TRBV6-6	TRBJ2-1	few	CASSYPPGPGDEQFF
TRBV18	TRBJ2-1	.	CASSPLSGGPSYNEQFF
TRBV6-2/TRBV6-3	TRBJ1-2	many	CASGTGNYGYTF
TRBV19	TRBJ2-1	.	CASSVTTGGANEQFF
TRBV20-1	TRBJ2-3	many	CSARVAGNTDTQYF
TRBV12-3/TRBV12-4	TRBJ1-6	many	CASSPRGYNSPLHF
TRBV18	TRBJ1-6	few	CASSPWGQGRTPLHF
TRBV19	TRBJ1-5	.	CASNPPTGGGNQPQHF